The next 23 T cell receptor beta chains were all read from a single sample in a study of T cells in women clearing cervical HPV infection. Using immunoSEQ multiplex PCR, the repertoire was profiled, and TCRdb retains in-frame clones only, with some absent. The sample yields 30,000 to 40,000 clones, of which the top ten take up 6.8%. The sequencing input was blood buffy coat. The source of these receptors is a woman aged 18-69 years with a cervical HPV16 infection that either progressed to CIN3+ or cleared (not recorded which).

A remark on this clone: The sequenced fragment ends 3 residues before the CDR3 boundary, so the rest is inferred from the germline J gene. This chain uses TRBV7-9 with TRBJ1-2; D possibly corresponds to TRBD1 (6 bases). The germline gives CDR1 SEHNR, CDR2 FQNEAQ (reference sequence). The CDR3 has 14 residues. The sequenced part of the CDR3 DNA is TGTGCCAGCAGCCAACAGGGTAATTCCTACGAC. It is translated as CASSQQGNSYD. The full CDR3 is CASSQQGNSYDYTF.

With respect to this clone: Sequencing ends 3 residues short of the CDR3 end; the germline J gene provides the rest. The chain recombines TRBV2 with TRBJ2-1, with D tentatively TRBD2 (6 bases). CDR3 length equals 14 residues. Trimming removed 5 bases at V and 4 bases at J, with 12 bases between. Germline V gives CDR1 SNHLY, CDR2 FYNNEI. CDR3 DNA (partial): TGTGCCAGCAGTTCTGCGGGATCTTACAATGAG. It is translated as CASSSAGSYNE. The entire CDR3 protein reads CASSSAGSYNEQFF.

Concerning this clone: The read gets to within 3 residues of the CDR3 end, and the germline J gene fills in the rest. The rearrangement links TRBV2 to TRBJ2-7; 9 bases match TRBD2. The length of the CDR3 is 13 residues. The V gene's germline CDR1 is SNHLY and CDR2 FYNNEI. Trimming at V came to 8 bases and at J to 0 bases, leaving 2 bases not matched to a gene. CDR3: CASRTSASYEQYF. The CDR3 DNA, read in part, is TGTGCCAGCCGGACTAGCGCCTCCTACGAG.

In regard to this clone: Read data end 3 residues before the CDR3 end; the end is taken from the germline J gene. The J gene is TRBJ1-1, the V gene TRBV5-1; D is unclear. Germline V gene lookup returns CDR1 SGHRS and CDR2 YFSETQ. V dropped 4 bases and J dropped 6 bases, with 13 bases sitting between them. CDR3 length: 13 amino acids. The sequenced part of the CDR3 DNA is TGCGCCAGCAGCCCCCGCCACTCCGCTGAA. It is translated as CASSPRHSAE. The whole CDR3 protein is CASSPRHSAEAFF.

Worth noting for this clone: The CDR3 end falls 3 residues outside the read, so it is completed with the germline J gene. The chain is built from TRBV7-9 and TRBJ1-3; D possibly corresponds to TRBD1 (6 bases). The germline V gene has CDR1 SEHNR and CDR2 FQNEAQ (reference sequence). Trimming removed 5 bases from V and 0 bases from J, with 11 bases in between. The CDR3 sequence is 15 residues long. CDR3: CASSRTGYSGNTIYF. Partial CDR3 DNA: TGTGCCAGCAGCCGAACAGGGTACTCTGGAAACACC. Based on the CDR3 plus reference TRBV7-9 and TRBJ1-3, the full variable domain is DTGVSQNPRHKITKRGQNVTFRCDPISEHNRLYWYRQTLGQGPEFLTYFQNEAQLEKSRLLSDRFSAERPKGSFSTLEIQRTEQGDSAMYLCASSRTGYSGNTIYFGEGSWLTVV.

About this clone: The read falls 3 residues short of the CDR3 end, and the missing part is taken from the germline J gene. The chain combines TRBV29-1 with TRBJ2-5; 9 bases are shared with TRBD2. Germline-derived CDR1 and CDR2 are SQVTM and ANQGSEA. V shed 4 bases and J 3 bases; nucleotides not matched to a gene: 6. The CDR3 extends over 14 amino acids. Here the CDR3 reads CSVGVSGGEETQYF. The sequenced part of the CDR3 DNA is TGCAGCGTTGGGGTTAGCGGGGGTGAAGAGACC.

Notes on this clone: Coverage ceases 3 residues before the CDR3 finishes, and the germline J gene fills in the end. The V call is TRBV6-7, the J call TRBJ2-7; tentative D call: TRBD2 (5 bases). TRBV6-7 is labeled an ORF, and its function is uncertain. V dropped 4 bases and J dropped 3 bases, with 16 bases sitting between them. The CDR3 has 15 residues. The sequenced CDR3 bases are TGTGCCAGCAGTTGTGACCGGACTGATTGCTACGAG. Its translation is CASSCDRTDCYE. The whole CDR3 is CASSCDRTDCYEQYF.

A note on this clone: The read halts 3 residues ahead of the CDR3 end, with the missing end drawn from the germline J gene. The chain employs TRBV5-6 and TRBJ1-5; maybe TRBD1 (6 bases). V was clipped by 1 base and J by 2 bases, with 10 bases between them. Germline lookup yields CDR1 SGHDT and CDR2 YYEEEE. The CDR3 runs 15 residues. CDR3 amino acids: CASSLWGLGNQPQHF. CDR3 DNA, as far as it was read: TGTGCCAGCAGCTTGTGGGGGCTTGGCAATCAGCCC.

Concerning this clone: Coverage ceases 3 residues before the CDR3 finishes, and the germline J gene fills in the end. The J gene is TRBJ2-4, the V gene TRBV7-9, with 7 bases fitting TRBD1. CDR1 SEHNR and CDR2 FQNEAQ come from the germline V gene (reference sequence). The CDR3 loop spans 15 amino acids. The CDR3 sequence: CASSGEGASNYGQYF. The part of the CDR3 DNA that was read is TGTGCCAGCAGCGGAGAGGGGGCAAGTAACTATGGT.

As to this clone: The read terminates 3 residues before the CDR3 end, so the remaining end is supplied by the germline J gene. The sample holds other DNA sequences that translate to the same CDR3. This sequence joins TRBV18 and TRBJ1-6, with TRBD1 matching 7 bases. The germline gives CDR1 KGHSH, CDR2 LQKENI. Trimming cost V 6 bases and J 8 bases; bases outside gene matches: 10. This CDR3 region has 15 residues. The part of the CDR3 DNA that was read is TGTGCCAGCTCCCACCGGGACAGACCCTATTCACCC. It specifies CASSHRDRPYSP. The entire CDR3 protein is CASSHRDRPYSPLHF.

In the case of this clone: With the read ending 3 residues before the CDR3 end, the germline J gene is used to fill in that end. The chain carries TRBV10-1 and TRBJ1-1, with D hard to call. The germline CDR1 and CDR2 sequences are WNHNN and SYGVQD (reference sequence). The CDR3 is 13 residues long. Trimming stripped 0 bases from V and 7 bases from J, with 9 bases between. The CDR3 region is CASSESGSGEAFF. Incomplete CDR3 DNA: TGCGCCAGCAGTGAGTCCGGGAGCGGTGAA.

Concerning this clone: One junction end does not reproduce the germline sequence, and a read error may be involved. The read stops 3 residues short of the end of the CDR3; the missing end is completed from the germline J gene. Distinct nucleotide sequences in the sample also encode this CDR3. The chain carries TRBV19 and TRBJ1-3, with 8 bases that match TRBD1. The length of the CDR3 is 15 residues. CDR1 is LNHDA, CDR2 SQIVND, per germline (reference sequence). CDR3 DNA (partial): TGTGCCAGTAGTAGGGCCAGGGGGCCGGGAAACACG. Its translation: CASSRARGPGNT. The whole CDR3 protein is CASSRARGPGNTIYF.

Concerning this clone: The read is 3 residues too short to cover the CDR3 end, so that end is filled in from the germline J gene. This chain uses TRBV2 with TRBJ1-2; no firm D call. CDR1 and CDR2 (germline): SNHLY, FYNNEI. The CDR3 spans 12 residues. The V end was cut by 8 bases, the J end by 7 bases, with 14 bases between. The CDR3 sequence: CASFFGEGGYTF. The CDR3 DNA, read in part, is TGTGCCAGCTTTTTCGGGGAGGGTGGC.

With regard to this clone: The read is 3 residues too short to cover the CDR3 end, so that end is filled in from the germline J gene. The J gene is TRBJ2-3, the V gene TRBV7-2; 14 bases agree with TRBD2. The germline CDR1 and CDR2 sequences are SGHTA and FQGNSA. The length of the CDR3 is 15 residues. The ends lost 7 bases at V and 3 bases at J; junction bases unmatched: 3. The CDR3 protein is CASKGTSGSTDTQYF. CDR3 DNA (partial): TGTGCCAGCAAGGGGACTAGCGGGAGTACAGATACG.

CDR3 DNA (partial): TGCAGCGCTTCGGGACAGGGGTCAGATACG. It encodes CSASGQGSDT. The whole CDR3 sequence reads CSASGQGSDTQYF. This chain joins TRBV29-1 and TRBJ2-3, with 10 bases lining up with TRBD1. The observed sequence ends 3 residues before the CDR3 terminus, with the missing tail filled in from the germline J gene. The J segment lost 4 bases and the V segment lost 7 bases, leaving 5 bases of the junction unmatched. The CDR3 has 13 residues. Germline-derived CDR1 and CDR2 are SQVTM and ANQGSEA.

In regard to this clone: The read terminates 3 residues before the CDR3 end, so the remaining end is supplied by the germline J gene. J is TRBJ2-1 and V is TRBV2; D call uncertain. CDR1 and CDR2 from the germline V gene are SNHLY and FYNNEI. There are 16 residues in the CDR3. Trimming removed 6 bases at V and 0 bases at J, with 15 bases between. CDR3 amino acids: CASSLNLRSSYNEQFF. The sequenced part of the CDR3 DNA is TGTGCCAGCAGCCTGAACCTTCGTAGCTCCTACAATGAG.

Concerning this clone: Read data end 3 residues before the CDR3 end; the end is taken from the germline J gene. The chain links TRBV7-9 to TRBJ2-7, with D possibly TRBD1 on 6 matching bases. Trimming left V 5 bases short and J 2 bases short, with 10 bases between. CDR3 length: 13 residues. The germline V gene has CDR1 SEHNR and CDR2 FQNEAQ (reference sequence). The CDR3 region is CASSGDITYEQYF. The DNA read from the CDR3 is TGTGCCAGCAGCGGGGACATTACCTACGAG.

With respect to this clone: The read stops 3 residues short of the end of the CDR3; the missing end is completed from the germline J gene. The V and J genes are TRBV19 and TRBJ2-1; 11 bases agree with TRBD2. The V segment lost 7 bases and the J segment 3 bases; nucleotides outside the gene matches: 2. The CDR3 runs 14 residues. The germline CDR1 and CDR2 sequences are LNHDA and SQIVND (reference sequence). The DNA read from the CDR3 is TGTGCCAGTAATAGCGGGGGGGACTACAATGAG. Translation gives CASNSGGDYNE. The full CDR3 protein is CASNSGGDYNEQFF.

As to this clone: The observed sequence ends 3 residues before the CDR3 terminus, with the missing tail filled in from the germline J gene. The chain employs TRBV7-8 and TRBJ2-1; 7 positions agree with TRBD1. Looked up from germline, CDR1 is SGHVS and CDR2 is FQNEAQ. Trimming removed 5 bases from V and 8 bases from J; junction bases left unmatched: 9. The CDR3 loop spans 14 amino acids. Incomplete CDR3 DNA: TGTGCCAGCAGCCTAATTACAGGGGCTTATGAG. Translation: CASSLITGAYE. The whole CDR3 protein is CASSLITGAYEQFF.

As regards this clone: The read terminates 3 residues before the CDR3 end, so the remaining end is supplied by the germline J gene. The genes are TRBV14 and TRBJ2-4; 9 nucleotides match TRBD1. The V segment lost 0 bases and the J segment 1 base; nucleotides outside the gene matches: 4. The CDR3 runs to 17 residues. Germline V gene sequence: CDR1 SGHDN, CDR2 FVKESK. This CDR3 reads CASSQDYRGQAKNIQYF. Incomplete CDR3 DNA: TGTGCCAGCAGCCAAGATTACAGGGGGCAGGCCAAAAACATT.

A remark on this clone: The CDR3 is cut off 3 residues early in the read; its end comes from the germline J gene. The V call is TRBV20-1, the J call TRBJ2-7, with TRBD2 as a possible D gene (6 bases). CDR3 length equals 14 residues. The V end lost 0 bases, the J end lost 1 base, and 10 bases lay between the germline ends. From germline, CDR1 is DFQATT and CDR2 SNEGSKA (reference sequence). The sequenced CDR3 bases are TGCAGTGCTAGAGAGAGGACTATGTCCTACGAG. This encodes CSARERTMSYE. In full, the CDR3 reads CSARERTMSYEQYF.

About this clone: The read finishes 3 residues shy of the CDR3 end, and the germline J gene is used to complete it. This rearrangement joins TRBV12-5 to TRBJ2-3, with TRBD2 matching over 7 bases. From germline, CDR1 is LGHNT and CDR2 FRNRAP. This CDR3 comprises 16 residues. The CDR3 is CASGLGLGTFQETQYF. The part of the CDR3 DNA that was read is TGTGCTAGTGGTTTAGGACTAGGGACTTTCCAAGAGACG.

For this clone: The read falls 3 residues short of the CDR3 end, and the missing part is taken from the germline J gene. This sequence joins TRBV10-2 and TRBJ2-2; perhaps TRBD1 as D (5 bases). Germline assignment: CDR1 WSHSY and CDR2 SAAADI. This CDR3 is 16 amino acids long. The V and J ends lost 2 bases and 5 bases respectively, with 15 bases between them. Partial CDR3 DNA: TGCGCCAGCAGTGAGGGGCAGGGTTTCGATACCGGGGAG. Translation gives CASSEGQGFDTGE. The whole CDR3 sequence is CASSEGQGFDTGELFF.